Reported below is one TCR beta chain. What antigen it recognizes has not been identified. Base qualities are missing; no much larger clone stands one base away. Each donor gave one peripheral blood draw, roughly 0.11 L on average, collected into heparinised tubes. A BD FACSAria II and a panel including CD45RO, CCR7, CD25, CD127, CD95 and CD27 were used to sort naive, central memory, regulatory and stem cell-like memory CD4+ T cells. Purity was above 95% for every sorted population. PBMCs were isolated right away by Lymphoprep density gradient centrifugation and were stained directly, without culture. So that batch effects would be minimized, each experiment stained and sorted samples in pairs, pairing one healthy donor with one patient. The High Capacity cDNA Reverse Transcription Kit was used to reverse transcribe all of the isolated RNA, meaning that expressed TCRB transcripts were what got sequenced. Deep immunoSEQ sequencing was applied to naive, central memory and regulatory T cell samples, giving an average of about 3.7 million total reads per sample. After sorted cells were lysed in RLT buffer, RNA was extracted with DNase-treated RNeasy Micro or Mini kits, with the choice depending on cell number. Each cell subset was processed separately to prevent cross-contamination, with patient and healthy donor samples processed together. Using the immunoSEQ multiplex PCR, TCRB sequences were amplified from cDNA into 87-bp fragments spanning the CDR3 region. Amplicons were sequenced on the Illumina HiSeq platform. From the authors' description of their analysis: PCR bias was computationally corrected using synthetic template baselines, reads within Hamming distance 2 were collapsed, and singletons that could not be merged were discarded. By aligning reads against IMGT, V, D and J genes, CDR3 length, and insertions or deletions at six rearrangement sites were assigned. Clonotype counts were normalized to sorted cell number within each subset before computing true diversity and Gini coefficients with the tcR R package. The overlap coefficient, calculated on TCRB nucleotide sequences, was used to quantify repertoire sharing. TCRdb took this table from immuneACCESS and kept in-frame rearrangements with V and J called. Such tables lack part of the clones; where checked against another copy, unresolved V genes explain under half of the gap, and the rest is unexplained. V and J calls and clone size are as listed in that table; D and trimming were resolved from the DNA. This sample comprises around 180,000 clones, 7.8% of them detected only once. The ten most abundant clones make up about 0.9% of the sample.

The data were obtained in a study of beta chain features in type 1 diabetes listed by TCRdb under 2018. Looking at the study overall: Mean age, gender distribution, total cell number and subset yield did not differ between patients and healthy donors. A total of 107,917,701 sorted cells were examined across all samples, and a strong correlation was observed between cell number per subset and RNA yield. In the study, TCRB repertoires of sorted circulating CD4+ T cell subsets from recently diagnosed type 1 diabetes patients were compared with those of matched healthy donors. Regulatory and stem cell-like memory subsets were obtained from only 8 patients and roughly eight healthy donors, while naive and central memory subsets were obtained from all 30 or so donors.

Paper-wide results and their limitations: HLA sub-analyses involved small numbers of individuals, so any influence of HLA type on TCRB rearrangement remained unresolved. Naive, central memory and regulatory TCRB repertoires appeared to be more similar among patients than among healthy donors. Because cDNA was sequenced instead of genomic DNA, highly expressing activated cells could be over-represented, though the groups showed no difference in activation or CD3 levels. At VDJ recombination sites, patients with type 1 diabetes made fewer insertions and deleted more nucleotides, a pattern implying thymic rearrangement abnormalities. PCR may preferentially amplify shorter templates, but because patient and control samples were amplified and corrected together, any resulting skew would affect both groups equally. Type 1 diabetes patients showed a moderate but significant shortening of TCRB CDR3 length in all four CD4+ subsets.

The receptor was derived from a woman in her 40s with type 1 diabetes. The sequencing sample was made of central memory CD4+ T cells from blood.

The nucleotides read TGTGCCAGCTCACCTCAGGATAGCAATCAGCCCCAGCATTTT. The resulting protein is CASSPQDSNQPQHF. The receptor chain draws on TRBV18 and TRBJ1-5; confidence is insufficient to name the D gene. CDR1 and CDR2 are drawn from the germline V gene: KGHSH, LQKENI. Trimming at the junction amounts to 3 bases on V and 0 bases on J, and the germline ends lie 6 bases apart. The CDR3 starts with the cysteine, ends with the phenylalanine, and has 14 residues. Only the CDR3 region is kept as DNA, spanning 42 bases read in frame from base 1.